Below, 5 T cell receptor beta chains from the same sample are listed, as sequenced in a study of T cell changes during pregnancy in multiple sclerosis. Produced via immunoSEQ multiplex PCR; TCRdb's table is partial and in-frame only. The sample consists of about 86,000 clones, under 95% of them appearing once. The source was peripheral blood, collected in the first trimester of pregnancy. The receptor source for this set is a female donor in good health, enrolled as a control in a pregnancy study.

This chain connects TRBV28 to TRBJ2-5; D call uncertain. The CDR3 loop spans 14 amino acids. The V gene's germline CDR1 is MDHEN and CDR2 SYDVKM. Between the trimmed V and J ends, which lost 7 bases and 1 base, there was a span of 13 bases. The CDR3 DNA reads TGTGCCAGCACCCTGTTACAGAGCCAAGAGACCCAGTACTTC. Its protein product is CASTLLQSQETQYF.

The V and J genes are TRBV7-6 and TRBJ2-1; 9 bases fit TRBD1. Germline CDR1 is SGHVS and CDR2 is FNYEAQ. Trimming took 1 base from V and 8 from J; bases not matched to a gene: 24. The CDR3 totals 21 residues. CDR3 region: CASSLDASWRRDRARSYEQFF. The CDR3 coding sequence is TGTGCCAGCAGCTTAGATGCCTCGTGGCGGAGGGACAGGGCCAGGTCGTATGAGCAGTTCTTC.

This chain connects TRBV11-2 to TRBJ1-2, with no clear D. This CDR3 is built from 17 residues. Germline-derived CDR1 and CDR2 are SGHAT and FQNNGV. Between the trimmed V and J ends, which lost 0 bases and 4 bases, there was a span of 18 bases. In DNA, the CDR3 is TGTGCCAGCAGCTTAGATGCCCGGGGAAGGCCCTCCTATGGCTACACCTTC. Encoded protein: CASSLDARGRPSYGYTF.

This CDR3 reads CASSQESGGGPGNEQFF. For the CDR3, the DNA is TGCGCCAGCAGCCAAGAATCTGGCGGGGGGCCCGGGAATGAGCAGTTCTTC. This chain connects TRBV4-3 to TRBJ2-1; 8 bases fit TRBD2. The trim removed 0 bases at V and 7 bases at J, leaving 11 bases unmatched. Germline CDR1 reads LGHNA; CDR2 reads YSLEER. This CDR3 region has 17 residues.

The chain carries TRBV19 and TRBJ1-2, with TRBD1 matching 9 bases. J was trimmed by 4 bases and V by 5 bases; bases with no gene match: 11. CDR1 and CDR2 from the germline V gene are LNHDA and SQIVND (reference sequence). The CDR3 sequence is 16 residues long. In nucleotides, the CDR3 is TGTGCCAGTAGTTCTACCCCGGGACAGGGTTCCTATGGCTACACCTTC. As protein: CASSSTPGQGSYGYTF.